Shown below are 16 T cell receptor beta chains from a single sample sequenced in a study of blood T cell repertoires in COVID-19. The protocol was immunoSEQ multiplex PCR, while the TCRdb copy is restricted to in-frame clones and leaves out a portion. In the table there are 250,000 to 400,000 clones, around 88% of which are singletons. The sample consisted of peripheral blood. The receptors stem from a woman between 25 and 40 years old with COVID-19, enrolled during active disease.

This CDR3 is CASSSSYEQYF. In nucleotides, the CDR3 is TGTGCCAGTAGCAGCTCCTACGAGCAGTACTTC. V and J are TRBV19 and TRBJ2-7; D remains unclear. V was clipped by 6 bases and J by 0 bases, with 3 bases between them. This CDR3 spans 11 amino acids. CDR1 LNHDA and CDR2 SQIVND come from the germline V gene (reference sequence).

J is TRBJ1-1 and V is TRBV30; maybe TRBD1 (5 bases). The CDR3 totals 12 residues. The germline V gene encodes CDR1 GTSNPN and CDR2 SVGIG (reference sequence). V lost 5 bases and J 1 base, leaving 8 bases between the germline ends. The CDR3 reads CAWGTGNTEAFF. The CDR3, as DNA: TGTGCCTGGGGTACAGGGAACACTGAAGCTTTCTTT. Based on the CDR3 plus reference TRBV30 and TRBJ1-1, the full variable domain is SQTIHQWPATLVQPVGSPLSLECTVEGTSNPNLYWYRQAAGRGLQLLFYSVGIGQISSEVPQNLSASRPQDRQFILSSKKLLLSDSGFYLCAWGTGNTEAFFGQGTRLTVV.

The J gene is TRBJ2-1, the V gene TRBV29-1; 7 positions match TRBD1. The CDR3 has 12 residues. V lost 4 bases and J lost 12; bases outside the gene matches: 9. Germline CDR1 is SQVTM and CDR2 is ANQGSEA. In nucleotides, the CDR3 is TGCAGCGTTGCTACAGGGGCCACGGTGCAGTTCTTC. Translating it yields CSVATGATVQFF.

The chain has TRBV11-3 and TRBJ2-5; weak D call: TRBD1 (6 bases). Trimming cost V 7 bases and J 1 base, with 13 bases left between them. Germline V gene data show CDR1 as SGHNT and CDR2 as YENEEA. CDR3 size: 14 residues. As DNA, the CDR3 is TGTGCCAGCACATTCCAGGGGACCCAAGAGACCCAGTACTTC. This encodes CASTFQGTQETQYF. Full variable domain (rest looked up from reference TRBV11-3 and TRBJ2-5): EAGVVQSPRYKIIEKKQPVAFWCNPISGHNTLYWYLQNLGQGPELLIRYENEEAVDDSQLPKDRFSAERLKGVDSTLKIQPAELGDSAVYLCASTFQGTQETQYFGPGTRLLVL.

The CDR3 region has the DNA TGTGCCACCAGTGACCAGACAGGGGGATCCTACAATGAGCAGTTCTTC. Encoded protein: CATSDQTGGSYNEQFF. This sequence joins TRBV24-1 and TRBJ2-1; 9 nucleotides align to TRBD1. The CDR3 is made up of 16 amino acids. V lost 4 bases and J lost 1; bases outside the gene matches: 4. Looked up from germline, CDR1 is KGHDR and CDR2 is SFDVKD.

This chain joins TRBV29-1 and TRBJ1-1; D not certain. Germline CDR1 SQVTM, CDR2 ANQGSEA. Trimming stripped 4 bases from V and 5 bases from J, with 14 bases between. This CDR3 spans 13 amino acids. The CDR3: CSVVRVWETEAFF. The CDR3 DNA sequence: TGCAGCGTTGTGCGCGTATGGGAGACTGAAGCTTTCTTT.

The chain links TRBV3-1 (or the pseudogene TRBV3-2) to TRBJ1-1, with D possibly TRBD1 on 5 matching bases. The CDR3 covers 12 residues. Germline loops: CDR1 LGHDT, CDR2 YNNKEL (reference sequence). The V end lost 2 bases, the J end lost 4 bases, and 5 bases lay between the germline ends. The CDR3 bases are TGTGCCAGCAGCCAAAGGGGCACTGAAGCTTTCTTT. Translation: CASSQRGTEAFF.

The rearrangement joins TRBV9 to TRBJ1-6; TRBD1 matches at 8 bases. Looked up from germline, CDR1 is SGDLS and CDR2 is YYNGEE. Trimming took 3 bases from V and 8 from J; bases not matched to a gene: 4. The CDR3 contains 14 residues. The CDR3 loop is CASSAGQGYSPLHF. As DNA, the CDR3 is TGTGCCAGCAGCGCCGGACAGGGATATTCACCCCTCCACTTT.

The V gene is TRBV11-2, the J gene TRBJ1-3; D ambiguous. Looked up from germline, CDR1 is SGHAT and CDR2 is FQNNGV. This CDR3 has 16 residues. V lost 0 bases to trimming and J lost 2 bases, with 11 bases between them. Written as DNA, the CDR3 is TGTGCCAGCAGCTTAGAGTCACCGGGAACTGGAAACACCATATATTTT. This codes for CASSLESPGTGNTIYF.

This chain links TRBV29-1 with TRBJ1-2; D is possibly TRBD1 (6 bases). V lost 0 bases to trimming and J lost 2 bases, with 16 bases between them. This CDR3 region has 16 residues. Germline assignment: CDR1 SQVTM and CDR2 ANQGSEA. The CDR3 region is CSVEDRRGGKNYGYTF. CDR3 nucleotides: TGCAGCGTTGAAGATCGGAGAGGGGGTAAAAACTATGGCTACACCTTC.

The chain combines TRBV5-3 with TRBJ1-5, with D perhaps TRBD1 (5 bases). TRBV5-3 is an ORF, with its function uncertain. V gave up 0 bases and J gave up 1 base, with 11 bases separating them. The CDR3 extends over 16 amino acids. The DNA of the CDR3 is TGTGCCAGAAGCTTGGAGGGGCCAGAGAGCAATCAGCCCCAGCATTTT. It is translated as CARSLEGPESNQPQHF.

The chain carries TRBV5-1 and TRBJ1-2; 7 bases line up with TRBD1. V trimming: 4 bases; J trimming: 5 bases; junction bases outside the gene matches: 8. Per germline, CDR1 SGHRS and CDR2 YFSETQ. This CDR3 has 14 amino acids. CDR3 amino acids: CASSPFQGDYGYTF. CDR3 in DNA: TGCGCCAGCAGCCCGTTTCAGGGGGATTATGGCTACACCTTC.

DNA of the CDR3: TGTGCCAGCAGCCCGATGGACAGGGGGAACAATGAGCAGTTCTTC. Protein product: CASSPMDRGNNEQFF. The chain uses TRBV7-2 and TRBJ2-1; 10 nucleotides line up with TRBD1. The ends lost 5 bases at V and 5 bases at J; junction bases unmatched: 6. Germline V gives CDR1 SGHTA, CDR2 FQGNSA. CDR3 size: 15 residues.

This sequence joins TRBV5-4 and TRBJ2-5; D might be TRBD2 (6 bases). Germline lookup yields CDR1 SGHNT and CDR2 YYREEE (reference sequence). The germline V and J ends were trimmed by 4 bases and 4 bases, with 14 bases remaining between them. The CDR3 spans 14 residues. The CDR3 loop is CASSPRGYGETQYF. Written as DNA, the CDR3 is TGTGCCAGCAGCCCCCGGGGGTACGGAGAGACCCAGTACTTC.

This clone was found once. The rearrangement joins TRBV6-5 to TRBJ1-5, with D perhaps matching TRBD1 (6 bases). V was trimmed by 6 bases and J by 0 bases, leaving 12 bases between them. The CDR3 covers 15 residues. Germline V lookup: CDR1 MNHEY, CDR2 SVGAGI. The CDR3 DNA sequence: TGTGCCAGCAGGGGGACAACGAGTAGCAATCAGCCCCAGCATTTT. This codes for CASRGTTSSNQPQHF.

The chain couples TRBV4-2 to TRBJ1-2; D gene uncertain. CDR3 length: 14 residues. The germline V gene has CDR1 LGHNA and CDR2 YNFKEQ. Trimming removed 0 bases at V and 4 bases at J, with 9 bases between. The CDR3 region is CASSQETRLYGYTF. CDR3 nucleotides: TGTGCCAGCAGCCAAGAGACGCGGCTCTATGGCTACACCTTC.